What follows are 5 T cell receptor beta chains derived from one specimen sequenced in a study of post-analysis software for immune sequencing data. The study, taken as a whole, reports: The five TRBV segments detected at higher frequency in patients than in controls included TRBV5-6, TRBV5-1 and TRBV20-1.

No antigen has been assigned to these receptors. The TCR beta cDNA libraries carried unique molecular identifiers. TCRdb reprocessed the PCR reads with MiXCR, giving one entry per CDR3 protein. Of about 570,000 distinct CDR3 sequences listed, around 36% are singletons. The sequenced sample consisted of blood. These receptors were collected from a girl aged 2-17 years with multiple sclerosis.

A remark on this clonotype: Mismatch with germline at one junction end may stem from a read error. The chain couples TRBV15 to TRBJ2-3, with D perhaps given as TRBD1 or TRBD2 (5 bases each). The germline gives CDR1 LNHNV, CDR2 YYDKDF (reference sequence). The CDR3 loop spans 16 amino acids. This CDR3 reads CATGREGSEGTDTQYF. The CDR3 DNA sequence: TGTGCCACCGGCAGAGAGGGCAGCGAGGGGACAGATACGCAGTATTTT. Drawing the rest from reference TRBV15 and TRBJ2-3, the complete variable domain is DAMVIQNPRYQVTQFGKPVTLSCSQTLNHNVMYWYQQKSSQAPKLLFHYYDKDFNNEADTPDNFQSRRPNTSFCFLDIRSPGLGDTAMYLCATGREGSEGTDTQYFGPGTRLTVL.

The chain uses TRBV5-1 and TRBJ2-1; TRBD2 matches at 11 bases. The V gene's germline CDR1 is SGHRS and CDR2 YFSETQ. This CDR3 spans 16 amino acids. J lost 8 bases, V lost 3 bases, and 10 bases had no gene match. CDR3 protein: CASSWHLAGGMDEQFF. The CDR3 nucleotides read TGCGCCAGCAGCTGGCATCTAGCGGGGGGCATGGATGAGCAGTTCTTC.

The CDR3 DNA follows: TGTGCCAGCAGCTTACGGGAAGCAGATACGCAGTATTTT. It codes for CASSLREADTQYF. This sequence joins TRBV7-3 and TRBJ2-3; possibly TRBD2 for D (5 bases). Trimming pared 2 bases from V and 4 bases from J, leaving 7 bases between. The CDR3 runs to 13 residues. Looked up from germline, CDR1 is SGHTA and CDR2 is FQGTGA. Full variable domain (remainder filled in from reference TRBV7-3 and TRBJ2-3): GAGVSQTPSNKVTEKGKYVELRCDPISGHTALYWYRQSLGQGPEFLIYFQGTGAADDSGLPNDRFFAVRPEGSVSTLKIQRTERGDSAVYLCASSLREADTQYFGPGTRLTVL.

This clonotype was seen more than once but under ten times. The V and J genes are TRBV20-1 and TRBJ2-7; 16 nucleotides match TRBD2. The length of the CDR3 is 14 residues. V shed 3 bases and J 7 bases; nucleotides not matched to a gene: 3. CDR1 is DFQATT, CDR2 SNEGSKA, per germline (reference sequence). The CDR3 here is CSARGLAGGREQYF. As DNA, the CDR3 is TGCAGTGCTAGGGGACTAGCGGGGGGGAGAGAGCAGTACTTC.

A few counts support this clonotype. The CDR3 coding sequence is TGCGCCAGCAGTGATCATACTAGCGGGGGTTACAATGAGCAGTTCTTC. As protein: CASSDHTSGGYNEQFF. The chain joins TRBV10-1 to TRBJ2-1; TRBD2 matches at 11 bases. The CDR3 spans 16 residues. CDR1 is WNHNN, CDR2 SYGVQD, per germline (reference sequence). V was clipped by 3 bases and J by 4 bases; unmatched bases: 5.